Listed below are T cell receptor beta chains from one sample, sequenced in a study of T cell responses to AZD1222 COVID-19 vaccine. Generated by immunoSEQ multiplex PCR, the TCRdb table keeps only in-frame clones and is missing some. The sample has 150,000 or so clones, approximately 91% seen once; the top ten hold less than 1.5%. Sequenced material: peripheral blood, taken 28 days after the second AZD1222 dose. The receptor set was obtained from an adult who received the AZD1222 COVID-19 vaccine. Both conserved end residues are part of each CDR3. The D gene is left open where the match is weak. The size entry is marked missing in some rows and otherwise reads once, few, many or a size class.

size	D	V	J	CDR3	DNA
NA	NA	TRBV3-1/TRBV3-2	TRBJ1-5	CASSRNRTETANQPQHF	TGTGCCAGCAGCCGGAATCGGACGGAAACAGCCAATCAGCCCCAGCATTTT
NA	NA	TRBV5-6	TRBJ1-1	CASRVRGDTEAFF	TGTGCCAGCAGAGTTAGGGGGGACACTGAAGCTTTCTTT
NA	NA	TRBV5-1	TRBJ2-7	CASSLGSRGDEQYF	TGCGCCAGCAGCCTAGGGTCCCGTGGGGACGAGCAGTACTTC
once	NA	TRBV6-5	TRBJ1-2	CASSSVRKETNYGYTF	TGTGCCAGCAGTTCAGTCCGAAAAGAAACTAACTATGGCTACACCTTC
NA	TRBD2	TRBV14	TRBJ2-2	CASSQKAGGTGELFF	TGTGCCAGCAGCCAAAAAGCGGGAGGGACCGGGGAGCTGTTTTTT
once	NA	TRBV19	TRBJ1-1	CASSTQRNTEAFF	TGTGCCAGTAGTACTCAGAGAAACACTGAAGCTTTCTTT
NA	NA	TRBV12-3/TRBV12-4	TRBJ2-1	CASTDRFYPFF	TGTGCCAGCACCGATCGGTTCTACCCATTCTTC
NA	NA	TRBV27	TRBJ2-1	CASSPGAAYNEQFF	TGTGCCTCCAGTCCGGGAGCAGCCTACAATGAGCAGTTCTTC
NA	TRBD2	TRBV7-2	TRBJ2-5	CASSLGSGGVQETQYF	TGTGCCAGCAGCTTAGGTAGCGGGGGAGTCCAAGAGACCCAGTACTTC
NA	TRBD2	TRBV28	TRBJ2-7	CASRTSDNSYEQYF	TGTGCCAGCAGAACTAGCGACAACTCCTACGAGCAGTACTTC
NA	TRBD1	TRBV7-9	TRBJ2-7	CASSPPGTGLNEQYF	TGTGCCAGCAGCCCCCCCGGGACAGGGCTCAACGAGCAGTACTTC
NA	NA	TRBV5-1	TRBJ1-1	CASSFREGGTEAFF	TGCGCCAGCAGCTTCAGGGAAGGGGGCACTGAAGCTTTCTTT
few	NA	TRBV6-2/TRBV6-3	TRBJ2-7	CASSLAAEEQYF	TGTGCCAGCAGTCTGGCAGCGGAAGAGCAGTACTTC
NA	NA	TRBV11-2	TRBJ1-4	CASSPEAFATNEKLFF	TGTGCCAGCAGCCCAGAGGCGTTTGCAACTAATGAAAAACTGTTTTTT
once	NA	TRBV19	TRBJ2-3	CASSQDSTDTQYF	TGTGCCAGTAGCCAGGACAGCACAGATACGCAGTATTTT
NA	TRBD1	TRBV7-9	TRBJ1-4	CASSFQGTGLVELFF	TGTGCCAGCAGCTTTCAAGGGACAGGTCTGGTGGAACTGTTTTTT
NA	NA	TRBV5-1	TRBJ1-3	CASSPSGGVTGNTIYF	TGCGCCAGCAGCCCGTCGGGGGGTGTAACTGGAAACACCATATATTTT
NA	TRBD1	TRBV19	TRBJ2-7	CASSIRDRDYEQYF	TGTGCCAGTAGTATACGGGACAGAGACTACGAGCAGTACTTC
NA	TRBD1	TRBV10-2	TRBJ2-7	CASSEGQALPYEQYF	TGCGCCAGCAGTGAAGGACAGGCGCTTCCCTACGAGCAGTACTTC
NA	NA	TRBV10-3	TRBJ1-3	CAIRSHTYTIYF	TGTGCCATCAGATCTCACACGTACACCATATATTTT
NA	NA	TRBV9	TRBJ1-5	CASSPWGDGNQPQHF	TGTGCCAGCAGCCCTTGGGGGGATGGCAATCAGCCCCAGCATTTT
NA	NA	TRBV13	TRBJ1-4	CASSLQGNDEKLFF	TGTGCCAGCAGCTTACAAGGGAACGACGAAAAACTGTTTTTT
once	TRBD2	TRBV19	TRBJ2-7	CASSSIGLAYEQYF	TGTGCCAGTAGTTCGATCGGACTAGCCTACGAGCAGTACTTC
NA	TRBD2	TRBV9	TRBJ2-1	CASSPLRAGGPNEQFF	TGTGCCAGCAGCCCCCTCAGAGCGGGAGGGCCAAATGAGCAGTTCTTC
NA	TRBD2	TRBV27	TRBJ2-1	CASSLFWGGGGRDYNEQFF	TGTGCCAGCAGTTTATTTTGGGGTGGAGGCGGGAGGGACTACAATGAGCAGTTCTTC
once	NA	TRBV2	TRBJ2-2	CASTEDRYNTGELFF	TGTGCCAGCACTGAGGACCGGTACAACACCGGGGAGCTGTTTTTT
once	NA	TRBV7-2	TRBJ1-5	CASSLNSNQPQHF	TGTGCCAGCAGCTTAAACAGCAATCAGCCCCAGCATTTT
once	TRBD2	TRBV10-3	TRBJ2-3	CAITNGGRTDTQYF	TGTGCCATCACCAACGGCGGGAGGACAGATACGCAGTATTTT
NA	NA	TRBV7-9	TRBJ1-2	CASSLVLRGSTF	TGTGCCAGCAGCCTGGTTCTGCGCGGCTCCACCTTC
NA	NA	TRBV25-1	TRBJ1-1	CASSELGSRNTEAFF	TGTGCCAGCAGTGAACTGGGCAGTAGGAACACTGAAGCTTTCTTT
once	TRBD1	TRBV4-2	TRBJ2-7	CASSQGRGQDSYEQYF	TGTGCCAGCAGCCAAGGACGGGGACAGGACTCCTACGAGCAGTACTTC
NA	NA	TRBV7-3	TRBJ1-1	CASSLNPGSTEAFF	TGTGCCAGCAGCCTTAACCCGGGGAGCACTGAAGCTTTCTTT
NA	NA	TRBV13	TRBJ2-3	CASSLGQASTDTQYF	TGTGCCAGCAGCTTAGGACAGGCGAGCACAGATACGCAGTATTTT
NA	TRBD1	TRBV5-1	TRBJ2-3	CASSSGQGAKDTQYF	TGCGCCAGCAGCTCCGGACAGGGGGCGAAAGATACGCAGTATTTT
NA	NA	TRBV25-1	TRBJ2-7	CASSESLYEQYF	TGTGCCAGCAGTGAATCCCTCTACGAGCAGTACTTC
NA	NA	TRBV7-2	TRBJ2-7	CASTPRWGDLGEQYF	TGTGCCAGCACCCCCCGGTGGGGCGACCTTGGCGAGCAGTACTTC
NA	NA	TRBV7-2	TRBJ1-4	CASSLGNGKEKLFF	TGTGCCAGCAGCTTAGGCAACGGGAAGGAAAAACTGTTTTTT
NA	TRBD1	TRBV29-1	TRBJ1-5	CSAGTANSNQPQHF	TGCAGCGCTGGGACAGCTAATAGCAATCAGCCCCAGCATTTT
NA	NA	TRBV15	TRBJ1-1	CATSRENLNTEAFF	TGTGCCACCAGCAGAGAGAATTTGAACACTGAAGCTTTCTTT
NA	TRBD1	TRBV4-3	TRBJ1-3	CASSQGTGLGNTIYF	TGCGCCAGCAGCCAAGGGACAGGGCTGGGAAACACCATATATTTT
NA	NA	TRBV27	TRBJ2-7	CASSLQRVPYEQYF	TGTGCCAGCAGTTTACAGCGCGTGCCCTACGAGCAGTACTTC